This TCR beta chain comes out of a study of T cells in Graves' hyperthyroidism and ophthalmopathy (dated by TCRdb to the late 2010s). In terms of the full investigation: Peripheral blood samples were taken at the time of initial diagnosis, prior to any treatment. According to the paper, TCR Vbeta CDR3 sequencing was carried out on about 140 peripheral blood samples, which came from approximately 41 ophthalmopathy, around 75 hyperthyroidism and approximately 17 progressor patients. Prospective prediction of ophthalmopathy was tested in an independent validation cohort consisting of about 19 hyperthyroidism patients and 17 patients who later progressed to ophthalmopathy. After blood sampling, hyperthyroidism patients were treated with methimazole at a starting dose of 30 mg daily, and ophthalmopathy patients were treated with high-dose intravenous methylprednisolone. In more than 5 Graves' hyperthyroidism patients, the study also compared T-cell repertoires from thyroid tissue with T-cell repertoires from blood. For training and testing, the 80 to 100 patients in the discovery cohort were randomly divided in a 7:3 ratio. To identify TCR V-J signatures that set the groups apart, the researchers used a discovery cohort of 90 to 100 patients, made up of approximately 43 with Graves' ophthalmopathy and 57 with stable Graves' hyperthyroidism. What the authors observed across the whole study: During validation, the model predicted progression to ophthalmopathy a median of about 6.3 months ahead of onset, with more than 60% sensitivity and 72% to 85% specificity. Blood samples also contained most of the expanded thyroid clonotypes (frequency above 0.001), which suggests that blood repertoires may reflect thyroid immune responses. A 13 V-J signature model separated ophthalmopathy from stable hyperthyroidism, with around 90% sensitivity and just under 84% specificity in cross-validation and 80%/75% in testing. Sample size was not statistically predetermined, and blinding of investigators to group allocation was not performed.

The germline V gene provides CDR1 SGHDN and CDR2 FVKESK. The CDR3 sequence holds 20 residues, the cysteine and phenylalanine included. The entry retains the CDR3 DNA only, 60 bases that are in frame from base 1. V is pruned by 0 bases and J by 0 bases, leaving 4 bases of the junction without a gene match. Stable Graves' hyperthyroidism was defined as no progression to ophthalmopathy during 18 months of follow-up. The hyperthyroidism patients were between 18 and 65 years old and newly diagnosed, with a disease duration of less than 2 months. Any patient with an uncontrolled infection, another autoimmune disease, pregnancy or lactation was excluded. Diagnoses relied on clinical symptoms, serum thyroxine and TRAb, thyroid ultrasound and orbital computed tomography. PBMCs were isolated from roughly 10 ml of fresh peripheral blood by Ficoll-Paque density gradient centrifugation. Total RNA was extracted using Trizol reagent, and RNA quality was assessed on an Agilent 2100 Bioanalyzer.

The TCR beta CDR3 regions were amplified from the RNA transcripts. The first round of RT-PCR for the TCR CDR3 was performed with the HTBI primer set and the Qiagen OneStep RT-PCR kit. Libraries were constructed in a second round of multiplex PCR, after which size selection and purification were performed. Sequencing of the libraries was done on an Illumina HiSeq2000 using paired-end 100 bp reads. Under the source paper's analysis protocol: SOAPnuke was used to process the raw data, removing reads that contained adapters or uncalled bases, had a mean Phred below 15, or lacked an exact match to the constant primer or identifier. COPE v1.2.5 was used to merge high-quality paired reads, and clonotypes were defined as unique nucleotide sequences. Clonotypes were aligned to IMGT TRBV, TRBD and TRBJ reference segments using MiTCR v1.1. Only V-J combinations with frequency above 0.0001, covering 99.2% of repertoires, were analysed. A TCS score was defined as the ratio between F50 (clonal expansion) and ExV (chaos), using BLOSUM62-based TCRdist between CDR3 peptides within each V-J. Welch's t-statistics and random forest reduced approximately 520 V-J features to some 14, which were used in a naive Bayes classifier (R e1071). TCRdb cleaned the public reads at Q25 with fastp, built clones with MiXCR and kept in-frame beta chains. Rows matching on CDR3 protein sequence are summarized as one entry with the most common DNA and genes. Here the V and J calls rest on TCRdb's processing, not on the authors' analysis. In all, the sample holds around 280,000 distinct CDR3 sequences, and roughly 15% of those were seen once. The ten biggest clones cover 7% to 9% of the sample.

This clonotype has just a few counts. Its antigen is still unknown. No much larger clone exists at a distance of one base, and base qualities are not known. Material for sequencing was blood. This sequence originates from a woman aged 35 to 49 with Graves' hyperthyroidism. The chain joins TRBV14 to TRBJ2-2; TRBD2 matches 16 bases in the middle. The nucleotide sequence is given as TGTGCCAGCAGCCAAGATACCGGGACTAGCGGGAGGGCGAACACCGGGGAGCTGTTTTTT. Translated, this gives CASSQDTGTSGRANTGELFF. Reference TRBV14 and TRBJ2-2 genes cover what lies past the CDR3, so the full variable domain is EAGVTQFPSHSVIEKGQTVTLRCDPISGHDNLYWYRRVMGKEIKFLLHFVKESKQDESGMPNNRFLAERTGGTYSTLKVQPAELEDSGVYFCASSQDTGTSGRANTGELFFGEGSRLTVL.